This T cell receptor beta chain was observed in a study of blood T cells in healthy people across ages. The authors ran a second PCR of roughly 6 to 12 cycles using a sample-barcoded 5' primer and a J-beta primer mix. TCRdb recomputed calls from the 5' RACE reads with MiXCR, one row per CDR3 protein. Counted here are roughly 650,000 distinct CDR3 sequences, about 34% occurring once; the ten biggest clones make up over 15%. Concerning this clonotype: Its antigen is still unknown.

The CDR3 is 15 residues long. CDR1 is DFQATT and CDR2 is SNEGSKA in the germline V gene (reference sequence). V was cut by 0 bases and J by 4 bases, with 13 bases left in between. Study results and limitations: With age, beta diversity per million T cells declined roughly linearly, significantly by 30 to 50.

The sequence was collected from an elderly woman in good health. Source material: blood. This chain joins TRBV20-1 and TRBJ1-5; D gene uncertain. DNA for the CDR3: TGCAGTGCTAGAGATTCAGGCAGCTCTAATCAGCCCCAGCATTTT. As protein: CSARDSGSSNQPQHF.